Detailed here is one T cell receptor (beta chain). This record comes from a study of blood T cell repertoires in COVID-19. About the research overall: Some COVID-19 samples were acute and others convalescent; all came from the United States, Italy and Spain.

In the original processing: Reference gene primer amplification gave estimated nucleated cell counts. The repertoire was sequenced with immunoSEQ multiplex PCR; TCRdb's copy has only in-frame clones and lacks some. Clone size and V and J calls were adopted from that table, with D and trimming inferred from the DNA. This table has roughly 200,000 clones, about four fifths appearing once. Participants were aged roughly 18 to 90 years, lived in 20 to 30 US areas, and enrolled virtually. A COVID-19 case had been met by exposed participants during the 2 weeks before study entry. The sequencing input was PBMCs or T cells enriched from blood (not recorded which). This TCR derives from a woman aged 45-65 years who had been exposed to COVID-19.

The CDR3 DNA is TGCGCCAGCAGCTTGGGGGGCAGCACAGATACGCAGTATTTT. Translation gives CASSLGGSTDTQYF. The chain uses TRBV5-1 and TRBJ2-3; tentatively, D is TRBD1 (5 bases). Germline V gene sequence: CDR1 SGHRS, CDR2 YFSETQ. The ends were cut back, 0 bases at V and 0 bases at J, with 5 bases in the middle. The CDR3 runs 14 residues.